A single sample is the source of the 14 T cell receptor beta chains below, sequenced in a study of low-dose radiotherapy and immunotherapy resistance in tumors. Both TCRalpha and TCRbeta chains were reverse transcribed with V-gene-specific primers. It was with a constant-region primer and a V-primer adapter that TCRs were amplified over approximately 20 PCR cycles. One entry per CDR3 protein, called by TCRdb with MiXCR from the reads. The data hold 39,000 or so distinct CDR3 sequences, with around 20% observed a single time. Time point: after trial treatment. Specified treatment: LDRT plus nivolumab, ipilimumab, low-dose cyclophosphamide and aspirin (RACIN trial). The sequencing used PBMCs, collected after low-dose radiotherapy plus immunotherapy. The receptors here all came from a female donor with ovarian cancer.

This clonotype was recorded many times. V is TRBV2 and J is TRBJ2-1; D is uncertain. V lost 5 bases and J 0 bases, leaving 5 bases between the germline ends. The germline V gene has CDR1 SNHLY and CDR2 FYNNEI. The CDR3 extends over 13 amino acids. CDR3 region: CASSIDSYNEQFF. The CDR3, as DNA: TGTGCCAGCAGTATCGACTCCTACAATGAGCAGTTCTTC.

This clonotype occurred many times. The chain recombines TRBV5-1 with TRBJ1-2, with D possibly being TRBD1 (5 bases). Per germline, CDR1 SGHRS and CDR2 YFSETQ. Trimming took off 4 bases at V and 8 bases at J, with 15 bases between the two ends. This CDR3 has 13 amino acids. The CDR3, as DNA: TGCGCCAGCAGCCCAAGCCAGGGTGAAGGCTACACCTTC. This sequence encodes CASSPSQGEGYTF.

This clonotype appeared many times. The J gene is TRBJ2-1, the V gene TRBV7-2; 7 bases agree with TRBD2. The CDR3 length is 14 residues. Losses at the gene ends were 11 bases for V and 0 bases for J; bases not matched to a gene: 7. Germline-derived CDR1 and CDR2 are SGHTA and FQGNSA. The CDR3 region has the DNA TGTGCCGGTAAGCGGGATAGCTCCTACAATGAGCAGTTCTTC. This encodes CAGKRDSSYNEQFF.

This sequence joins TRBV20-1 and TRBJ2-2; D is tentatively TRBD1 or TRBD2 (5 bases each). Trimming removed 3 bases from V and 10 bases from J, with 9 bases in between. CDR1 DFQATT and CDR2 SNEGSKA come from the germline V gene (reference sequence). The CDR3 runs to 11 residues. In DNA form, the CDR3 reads TGCAGTGCTAGTGCCGGGGCGGAGCTGTTTTTT. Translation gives CSASAGAELFF.

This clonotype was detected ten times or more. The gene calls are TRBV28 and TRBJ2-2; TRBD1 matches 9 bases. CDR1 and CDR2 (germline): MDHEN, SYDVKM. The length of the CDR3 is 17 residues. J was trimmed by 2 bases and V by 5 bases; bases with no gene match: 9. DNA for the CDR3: TGTGCCAGCAGTCCTCCCACGGGACAGGGAAACACCGGGGAGCTGTTTTTT. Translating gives CASSPPTGQGNTGELFF.

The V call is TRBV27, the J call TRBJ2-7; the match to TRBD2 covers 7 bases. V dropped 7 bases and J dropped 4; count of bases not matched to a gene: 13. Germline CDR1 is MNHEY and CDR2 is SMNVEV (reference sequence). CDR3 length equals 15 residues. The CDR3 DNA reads TGTGCCAGCAAAGATATAGTGGGGGGGGGTTACGAGCAGTACTTC. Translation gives CASKDIVGGGYEQYF.

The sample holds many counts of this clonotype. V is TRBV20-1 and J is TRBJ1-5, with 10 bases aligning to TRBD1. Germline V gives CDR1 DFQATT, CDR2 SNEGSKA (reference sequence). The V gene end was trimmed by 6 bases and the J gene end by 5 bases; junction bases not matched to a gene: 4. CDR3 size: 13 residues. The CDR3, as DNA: TGCAGTGCCTGCGGACAGGGGGATCAGCCCCAGCATTTT. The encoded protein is CSACGQGDQPQHF.

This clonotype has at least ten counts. CDR3 coding DNA: TGCAGCGGGGGGGGGGGCGAGCAGTTCTTC. Amino acid sequence: CSGGGGEQFF. The V gene is TRBV29-1, the J gene TRBJ2-1; tentative D call: TRBD2 (7 bases). Germline CDR1 reads SQVTM; CDR2 reads ANQGSEA. The CDR3 spans 10 residues. V lost 7 bases to trimming and J lost 10 bases, with 11 bases between them.

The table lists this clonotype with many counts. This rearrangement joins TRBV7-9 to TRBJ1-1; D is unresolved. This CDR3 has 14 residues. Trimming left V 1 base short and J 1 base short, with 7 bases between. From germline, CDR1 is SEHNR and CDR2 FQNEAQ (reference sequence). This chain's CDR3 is CASSLERANTEAFF. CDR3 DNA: TGTGCCAGCAGCTTAGAAAGGGCGAACACTGAAGCTTTCTTT.

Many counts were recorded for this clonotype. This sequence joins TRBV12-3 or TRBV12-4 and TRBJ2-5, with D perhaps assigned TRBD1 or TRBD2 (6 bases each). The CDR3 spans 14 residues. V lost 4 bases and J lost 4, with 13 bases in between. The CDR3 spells CASSSAGGGETQYF. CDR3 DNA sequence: TGTGCCAGCAGTTCCGCCGGGGGCGGAGAGACCCAGTACTTC.

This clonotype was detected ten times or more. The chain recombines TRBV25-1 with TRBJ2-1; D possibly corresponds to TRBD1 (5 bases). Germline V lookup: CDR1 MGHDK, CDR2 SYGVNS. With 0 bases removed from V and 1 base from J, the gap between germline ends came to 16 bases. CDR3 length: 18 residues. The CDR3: CASSEYGAVRWSYNEQFF. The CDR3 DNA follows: TGTGCCAGCAGTGAATATGGGGCGGTCCGGTGGTCCTACAATGAGCAGTTCTTC.

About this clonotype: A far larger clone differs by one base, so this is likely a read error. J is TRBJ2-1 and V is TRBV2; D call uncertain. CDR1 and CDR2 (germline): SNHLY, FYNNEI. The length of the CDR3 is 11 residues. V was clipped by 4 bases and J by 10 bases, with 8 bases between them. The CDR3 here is CASSASYEQFF. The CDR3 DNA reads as TGTGCCAGCAGTGCGTCCTACGAGCAGTTCTTC.

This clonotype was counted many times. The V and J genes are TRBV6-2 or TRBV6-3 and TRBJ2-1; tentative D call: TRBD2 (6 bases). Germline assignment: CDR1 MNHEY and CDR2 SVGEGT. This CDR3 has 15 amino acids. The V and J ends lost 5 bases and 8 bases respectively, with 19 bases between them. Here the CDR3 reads CASSDGSLGTDEQFF. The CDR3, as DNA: TGTGCCAGCAGTGACGGGAGCTTAGGAACGGATGAGCAGTTCTTC.

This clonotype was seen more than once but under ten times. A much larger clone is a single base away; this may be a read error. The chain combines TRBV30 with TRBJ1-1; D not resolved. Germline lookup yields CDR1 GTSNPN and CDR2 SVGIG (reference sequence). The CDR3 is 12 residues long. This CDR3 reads CVWSVLSAEAFF. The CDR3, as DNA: TGTGTCTGGAGTGTACTTTCCGCTGAAGCTTTCTTT. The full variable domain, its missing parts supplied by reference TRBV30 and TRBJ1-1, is SQTIHQWPATLVQPVGSPLSLECTVEGTSNPNLYWYRQAAGRGLQLLFYSVGIGQISSEVPQNLSASRPQDRQFILSSKKLLLSDSGFYLCVWSVLSAEAFFGQGTRLTVV.